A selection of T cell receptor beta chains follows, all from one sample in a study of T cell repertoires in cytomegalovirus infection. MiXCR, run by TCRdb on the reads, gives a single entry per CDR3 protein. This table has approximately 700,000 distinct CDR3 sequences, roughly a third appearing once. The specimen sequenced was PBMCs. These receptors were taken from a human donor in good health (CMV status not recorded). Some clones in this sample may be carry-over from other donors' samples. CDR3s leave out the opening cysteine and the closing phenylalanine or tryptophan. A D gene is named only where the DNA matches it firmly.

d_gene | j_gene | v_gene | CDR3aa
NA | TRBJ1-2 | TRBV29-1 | SVPRWEDYGYT
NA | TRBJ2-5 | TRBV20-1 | SARDQVGRKETQY
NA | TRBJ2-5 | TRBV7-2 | ASKAAETQY
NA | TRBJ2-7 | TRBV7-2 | ASSLGLGPTYEQY
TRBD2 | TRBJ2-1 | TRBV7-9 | ASSPSVKSSGGSYSYNEQF
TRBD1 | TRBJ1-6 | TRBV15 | ATGDRGNSPLH
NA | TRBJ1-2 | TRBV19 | ASSIYTRGHGYT
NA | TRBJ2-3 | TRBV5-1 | ASSFNAVGGVTDTQY
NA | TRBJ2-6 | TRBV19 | ARSGLSGANVLT
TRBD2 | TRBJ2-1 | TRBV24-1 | ATSEGGAGDNEQF
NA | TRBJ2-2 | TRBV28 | ASSPRIDVTGELF
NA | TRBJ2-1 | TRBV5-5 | ASSLSQVYNEQF
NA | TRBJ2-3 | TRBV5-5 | ASSLEDWTTALDTQY
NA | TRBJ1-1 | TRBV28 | ASLRSGSGVTEAF
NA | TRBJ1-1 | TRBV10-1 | ASTQGINTEAF
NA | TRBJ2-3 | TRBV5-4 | ASSLGGLPTDTQY
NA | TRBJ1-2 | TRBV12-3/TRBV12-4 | ASSLGHPNNYGYT
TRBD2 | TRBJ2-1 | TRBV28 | ASSLSLAGVYNEQF
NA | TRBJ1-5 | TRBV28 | ASSPVRAIYQPQH
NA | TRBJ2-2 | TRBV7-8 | ASSSSSVNTGELF
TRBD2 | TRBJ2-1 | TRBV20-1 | SASVVAGPSYNEQF
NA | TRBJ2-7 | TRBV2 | ASTTRQAYEQY
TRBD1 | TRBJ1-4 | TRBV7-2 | DSSSRQGSNEKLL
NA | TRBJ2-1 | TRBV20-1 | SARDSGGSSYNEQF
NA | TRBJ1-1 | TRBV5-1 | ASSLELGAGTEAF
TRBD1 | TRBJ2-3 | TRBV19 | ASRGQSTDTQY
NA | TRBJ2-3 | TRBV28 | ASARTDTQY
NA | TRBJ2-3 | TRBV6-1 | ASPGPALTDTQY
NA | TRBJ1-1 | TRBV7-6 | ASSKGQPGTNTEAF
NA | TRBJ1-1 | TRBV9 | ASSEGGSMITEAF
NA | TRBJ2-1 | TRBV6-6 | ASSYVGPTPNEQF
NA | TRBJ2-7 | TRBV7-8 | ASSLGTVSSYEQY
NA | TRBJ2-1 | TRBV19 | ASSMGTDSYNEQF
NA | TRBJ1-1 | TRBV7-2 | ASSLVPRRNTEAF
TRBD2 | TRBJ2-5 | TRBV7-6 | ASSLSPGLGKETQY
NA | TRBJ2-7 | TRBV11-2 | ASPNRQRTYEQY
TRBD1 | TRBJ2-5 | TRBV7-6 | ASRPPEGGRRETQY
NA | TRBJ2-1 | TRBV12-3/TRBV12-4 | ASSPRQESSYNEQF
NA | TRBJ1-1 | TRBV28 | ACREGSEPEAF
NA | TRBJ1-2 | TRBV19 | AISSRIRYGYT
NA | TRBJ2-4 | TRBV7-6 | ASSLPSGKGESKNSKY
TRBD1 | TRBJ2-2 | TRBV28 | ASSPGDRDGGELF
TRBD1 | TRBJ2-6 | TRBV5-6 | ASSTLTGSGANVLT
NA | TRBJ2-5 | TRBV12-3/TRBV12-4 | ASSFPPSRETQY
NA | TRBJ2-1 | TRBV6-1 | ASSRGGAQGEQF
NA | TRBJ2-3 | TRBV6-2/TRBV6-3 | ASSYPQDSTDTQY
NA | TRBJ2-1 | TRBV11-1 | ASRGTRLSYNEQF
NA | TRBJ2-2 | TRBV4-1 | ASSQDLAGELF
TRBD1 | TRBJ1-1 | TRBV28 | ASSTGAIGDTEAF
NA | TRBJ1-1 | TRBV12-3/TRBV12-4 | ASSNPVRTEAF
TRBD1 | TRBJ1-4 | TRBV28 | ASSPTRGQGNEKLF